This T cell receptor beta chain originates from a study of cytotoxic CD8 clonotypes in ibrutinib-treated CLL. TCRdb's copy holds only in-frame clones and misses some; the assay was immunoSEQ multiplex PCR. This table has 42,000 or so clones, 68% appearing once. Study results and limitations: Circulating CD8+ T-cell counts were tracked by baseline clonality, which exceeded that of age-matched healthy donors. Stable or contracted on treatment, public clonotypes were also uncommon.

The germline V gene encodes CDR1 SGHRS and CDR2 YFSETQ. This CDR3 has 14 amino acids. Trimming cost V 4 bases and J 2 bases, with 11 bases left between them. In the case of this clone: Its antigen is unknown.

Sequencing was performed on PBMCs, taken at disease progression, from a patient treated with ibrutinib. The rearrangement links TRBV5-1 to TRBJ2-3; possibly TRBD1 for D (6 bases). This receptor was obtained from a human donor with chronic lymphocytic leukemia. CDR3 sequence: CASSPDRFTDTQYF. The CDR3 DNA reads as TGCGCCAGCAGCCCGGACAGATTCACAGATACGCAGTATTTT.